This is a list of T cell receptor beta chains from one sample in a study of beta chain features in type 1 diabetes. Some clones are missing from TCRdb's copy, which holds only in-frame ones; the method was immunoSEQ multiplex PCR. The sample has 600,000 to 650,000 clones; 15% to 18% are singletons. The sample comprised naive CD4+ T cells from blood. These receptors came from a man aged 18 to 30 in good health. Each CDR3 is given with its conserved first and last residue. D genes are given only for firm matches. Not all rows give a size; the values are once, few, many and, for expanded clones, a class.

j_call: TRBJ1-5
d_call: TRBD1
cdr3_length: 17
v_call: TRBV18
clone_size: NA
cdr3_nt: TGTGCCAGCTCACGCGAACCAGGGGGGGATAGCAATCAGCCCCAGCATTTT
cdr3_aa: CASSREPGGDSNQPQHF

j_call: TRBJ2-1
d_call: NA
cdr3_length: 14
v_call: TRBV28
clone_size: NA
cdr3_nt: TGTGCCAGCAGTTTGAGGGCCTTAAATCTTGAGCAGTTCTTC
cdr3_aa: CASSLRALNLEQFF

j_call: TRBJ2-3
d_call: NA
cdr3_length: 14
v_call: TRBV6-6
clone_size: NA
cdr3_nt: TGTGCCAGCAGTTACGCGGGTTGGGCAGATACGCAGTATTTT
cdr3_aa: CASSYAGWADTQYF

j_call: TRBJ2-3
d_call: NA
cdr3_length: 12
v_call: TRBV7-9
clone_size: few
cdr3_nt: TGTGCCAGCAGCTTATTCACAGATACGCAGTATTTT
cdr3_aa: CASSLFTDTQYF

j_call: TRBJ2-1
d_call: TRBD2
cdr3_length: 17
v_call: TRBV5-1
clone_size: NA
cdr3_nt: TGCGCCAGCAGCTCGTCTCCGGGACTAGCGGGAGCCAATGAGCAGTTCTTC
cdr3_aa: CASSSSPGLAGANEQFF

j_call: TRBJ2-7
d_call: NA
cdr3_length: 15
v_call: TRBV9
clone_size: NA
cdr3_nt: TGTGCCAGCAGCCCAGGGTTACTTAGCTCCTACGAGCAGTACTTC
cdr3_aa: CASSPGLLSSYEQYF

j_call: TRBJ1-4
d_call: NA
cdr3_length: 15
v_call: TRBV18
clone_size: NA
cdr3_nt: TGTGCCAGCTCACCACCAGGGGGAGATAATGAAAAACTGTTTTTT
cdr3_aa: CASSPPGGDNEKLFF

j_call: TRBJ1-1
d_call: TRBD1
cdr3_length: 15
v_call: TRBV4-3
clone_size: NA
cdr3_nt: TGCGCCAGCAGCCAGGGCGGACAGGGTAACACTGAAGCTTTCTTT
cdr3_aa: CASSQGGQGNTEAFF

j_call: TRBJ2-7
d_call: TRBD2
cdr3_length: 13
v_call: TRBV5-4
clone_size: few
cdr3_nt: TGTGCCCCTAGCGGGGGGCCAGACTACGAGCAGTACTTC
cdr3_aa: CAPSGGPDYEQYF

j_call: TRBJ2-1
d_call: TRBD1
cdr3_length: 16
v_call: TRBV25-1
clone_size: few
cdr3_nt: TGTGCCAGCAGTGCTACCGGGACAGGGGGCTTGAGTGAGCAGTTCTTC
cdr3_aa: CASSATGTGGLSEQFF

j_call: TRBJ2-1
d_call: TRBD2
cdr3_length: 15
v_call: TRBV19
clone_size: NA
cdr3_nt: TGTGCCAGTAGTAGACTAGCGGGAAGTCACAATGAGCAGTTCTTC
cdr3_aa: CASSRLAGSHNEQFF

j_call: TRBJ2-1
d_call: TRBD2
cdr3_length: 17
v_call: TRBV7-2
clone_size: NA
cdr3_nt: TGTGCCAGCAGCCCAAGACTAGCGGGGGGGCCCTACAATGAGCAGTTCTTC
cdr3_aa: CASSPRLAGGPYNEQFF

j_call: TRBJ2-3
d_call: NA
cdr3_length: 15
v_call: TRBV7-2
clone_size: few
cdr3_nt: TGTGCCAGCAGCTTAGAAGGACTTGACTCAGATACGCAGTATTTT
cdr3_aa: CASSLEGLDSDTQYF

j_call: TRBJ2-1
d_call: NA
cdr3_length: 14
v_call: TRBV18
clone_size: NA
cdr3_nt: TGTGCCAGCTCACTGGGGCCCATCTACAATGAGCAGTTCTTC
cdr3_aa: CASSLGPIYNEQFF

j_call: TRBJ2-1
d_call: TRBD2
cdr3_length: 16
v_call: TRBV5-1
clone_size: NA
cdr3_nt: TGCGCCATACGACCGGGACTAGCGGGAGTCTACAATGAGCAGTTCTTC
cdr3_aa: CAIRPGLAGVYNEQFF

j_call: TRBJ1-6
d_call: NA
cdr3_length: 15
v_call: TRBV5-4
clone_size: NA
cdr3_nt: TGTGCCAGCAGCTTGGGGGGGTCGAAGAATTCACCCCTCCACTTT
cdr3_aa: CASSLGGSKNSPLHF

j_call: TRBJ2-5
d_call: NA
cdr3_length: 15
v_call: TRBV5-5
clone_size: few
cdr3_nt: TGTGCCAGCAGCTTGGGCCCAGCCAGGCCGGAGACCCAGTACTTC
cdr3_aa: CASSLGPARPETQYF